The TCR beta chain described here comes from a study of T cell responses to AZD1222 COVID-19 vaccine. Assay used: immunoSEQ multiplex PCR; TCRdb lists only in-frame clones, some missing. The data contain roughly 180,000 clones, approximately 90% of them singletons. Notes on the study in general: White British donors predominated, females outnumbered males, and clonal diversity was possibly underestimated. The study found vaccine-associated CD4 TCRs spanning spike, dominant at 160-218 and 743-854. Unmutated variant regions reportedly attract nearly half of all spike-specific TCRs. Sampled repertoires all dated from after the peak T cell response.

CDR3 length equals 16 residues. The J segment lost 1 base and the V segment lost 0 bases, leaving 5 bases of the junction unmatched. The germline V gene encodes CDR1 LGHNA and CDR2 YSLEER. Concerning this clone: Its specificity is unknown.

This sequence originates from an adult in good health. This sample comprised peripheral blood, obtained on day 0 of AZD1222 vaccination. The rearrangement links TRBV4-3 to TRBJ1-2; TRBD1 matches at 7 bases. CDR3 in amino acids: CASSQDTGTVNYGYTF. The DNA for the CDR3 is TGCGCCAGCAGCCAAGATACGGGGACAGTTAACTATGGCTACACCTTC.